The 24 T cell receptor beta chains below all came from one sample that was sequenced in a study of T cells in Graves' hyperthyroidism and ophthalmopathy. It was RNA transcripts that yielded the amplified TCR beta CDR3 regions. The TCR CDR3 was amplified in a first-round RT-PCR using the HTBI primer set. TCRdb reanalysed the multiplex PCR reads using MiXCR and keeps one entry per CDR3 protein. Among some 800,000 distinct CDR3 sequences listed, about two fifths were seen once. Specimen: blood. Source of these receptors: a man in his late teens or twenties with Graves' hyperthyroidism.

The CDR3 is CATTPLPGGHPYGYTF. CDR3 nucleotides: TGTGCCACCACCCCGCTCCCAGGGGGACACCCTTATGGCTACACCTTC. The chain is built from TRBV15 and TRBJ1-2; 7 bases match TRBD1. J gave up 5 bases and V 7 bases, and 16 bases lay outside the gene matches. This CDR3 spans 16 amino acids. Germline CDR1 LNHNV, CDR2 YYDKDF (reference sequence).

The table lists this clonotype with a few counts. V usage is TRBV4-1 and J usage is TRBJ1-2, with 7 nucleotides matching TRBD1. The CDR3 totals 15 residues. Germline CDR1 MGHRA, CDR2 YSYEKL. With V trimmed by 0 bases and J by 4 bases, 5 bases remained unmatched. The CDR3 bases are TGCGCCAGCAGCCAAGATCGGGGGACAGCCTATGGCTACACCTTC. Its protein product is CASSQDRGTAYGYTF.

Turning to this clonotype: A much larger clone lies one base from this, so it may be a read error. CDR3 DNA sequence: TGTGCCGGCAAACGGGAAGATAATTCACCCCTCCACTTT. It yields the protein CAGKREDNSPLHF. The V gene is TRBV6-1, the J gene TRBJ1-6; no firm D call. CDR1 and CDR2 from the germline V gene are MNHNS and SASEGT. The CDR3 spans 13 residues. The V and J ends lost 11 bases and 5 bases respectively, with 13 bases between them.

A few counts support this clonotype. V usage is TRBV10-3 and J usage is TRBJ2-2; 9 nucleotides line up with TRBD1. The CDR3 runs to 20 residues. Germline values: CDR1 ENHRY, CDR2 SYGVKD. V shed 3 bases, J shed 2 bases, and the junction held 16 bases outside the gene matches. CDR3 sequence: CAISDPDRGSMNRNTGELFF. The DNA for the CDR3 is TGTGCCATCAGTGACCCGGACAGGGGCTCGATGAATCGTAACACCGGGGAGCTGTTTTTT.

CDR3 nucleotide sequence: TGTGCCAGCGGGGGGTGGACTGAAGCTTTCTTT. Its translation: CASGGWTEAFF. This sequence joins TRBV28 and TRBJ1-1, with D perhaps TRBD1 (5 bases). The CDR3 has 11 amino acids. Germline CDR1 reads MDHEN; CDR2 reads SYDVKM. Trimming left V 8 bases short and J 5 bases short, with 9 bases between.

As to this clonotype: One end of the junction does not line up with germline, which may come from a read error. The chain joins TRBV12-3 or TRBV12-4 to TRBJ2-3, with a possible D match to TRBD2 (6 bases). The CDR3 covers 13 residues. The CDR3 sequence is CASNLGGMNTQYF. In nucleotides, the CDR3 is TGTGCCAGCAATTTAGGCGGGATGAATACGCAGTATTTT.

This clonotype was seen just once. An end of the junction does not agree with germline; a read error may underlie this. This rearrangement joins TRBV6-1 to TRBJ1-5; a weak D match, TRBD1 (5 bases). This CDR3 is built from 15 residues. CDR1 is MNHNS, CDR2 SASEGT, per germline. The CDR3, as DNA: TGTACCAGCAGCTCGGGGCCGTCCGGCAATCAGCCCCAGCATTTT. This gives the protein CTSSSGPSGNQPQHF.

CDR3 amino acids: CASSYSRPSYTEAFF. CDR3 in DNA: TGTGCCAGCAGTTACTCGAGGCCAAGCTACACTGAAGCTTTCTTT. V usage is TRBV6-2 or TRBV6-3 and J usage is TRBJ1-1; D unresolved. Trimming took 0 bases from V and 3 from J, leaving 11 bases between them. Germline V CDR1 and CDR2: MNHEY, SVGEGT. The CDR3 sequence is 15 residues long.

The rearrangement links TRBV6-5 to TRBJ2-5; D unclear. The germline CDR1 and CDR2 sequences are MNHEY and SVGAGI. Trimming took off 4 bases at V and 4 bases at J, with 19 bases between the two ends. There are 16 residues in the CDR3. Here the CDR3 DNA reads TGTGCCAGCAGTTTCGACGACCCGAGCGCCGGAGAGACCCAGTACTTC. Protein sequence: CASSFDDPSAGETQYF.

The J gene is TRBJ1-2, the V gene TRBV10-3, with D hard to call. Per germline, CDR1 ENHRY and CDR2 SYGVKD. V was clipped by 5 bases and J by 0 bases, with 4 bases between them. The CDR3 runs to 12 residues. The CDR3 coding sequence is TGTGCCATCAGTCAGGCTAACTATGGCTACACCTTC. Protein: CAISQANYGYTF.

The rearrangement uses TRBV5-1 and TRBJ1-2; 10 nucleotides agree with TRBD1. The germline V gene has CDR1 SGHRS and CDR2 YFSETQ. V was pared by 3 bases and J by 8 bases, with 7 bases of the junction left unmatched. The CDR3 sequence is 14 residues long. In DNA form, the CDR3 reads TGCGCCAGCAGCTGGGGACAGGGGTCCGGCGGCTACACCTTC. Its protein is CASSWGQGSGGYTF.

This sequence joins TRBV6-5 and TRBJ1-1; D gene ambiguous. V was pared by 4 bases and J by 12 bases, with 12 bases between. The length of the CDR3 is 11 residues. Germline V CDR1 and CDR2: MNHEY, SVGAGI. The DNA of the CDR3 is TGTGCCAGCAGTTTCCCCCCAGAAACTTTCTTT. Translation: CASSFPPETFF.

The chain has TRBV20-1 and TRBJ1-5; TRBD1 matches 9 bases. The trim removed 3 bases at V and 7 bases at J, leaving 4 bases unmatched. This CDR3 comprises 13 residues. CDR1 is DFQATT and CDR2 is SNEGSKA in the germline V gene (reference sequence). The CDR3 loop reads CSASTGGRQPQHF. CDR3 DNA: TGCAGTGCTAGTACAGGGGGCCGACAGCCCCAGCATTTT.

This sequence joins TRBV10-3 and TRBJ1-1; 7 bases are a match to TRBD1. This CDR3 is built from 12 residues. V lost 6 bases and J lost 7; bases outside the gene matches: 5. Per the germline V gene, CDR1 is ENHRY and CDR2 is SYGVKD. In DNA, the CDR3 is TGTGCCATCAGGGGGACAGTCGGTGAAGCTTTCTTT. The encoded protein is CAIRGTVGEAFF.

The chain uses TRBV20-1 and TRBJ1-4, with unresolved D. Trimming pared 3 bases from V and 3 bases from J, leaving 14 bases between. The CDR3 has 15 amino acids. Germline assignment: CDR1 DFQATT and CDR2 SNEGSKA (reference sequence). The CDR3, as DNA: TGCAGTGCTAGGGGCCTCTCCTGCGCTAATGAAAAACTGTTTTTT. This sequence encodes CSARGLSCANEKLFF.

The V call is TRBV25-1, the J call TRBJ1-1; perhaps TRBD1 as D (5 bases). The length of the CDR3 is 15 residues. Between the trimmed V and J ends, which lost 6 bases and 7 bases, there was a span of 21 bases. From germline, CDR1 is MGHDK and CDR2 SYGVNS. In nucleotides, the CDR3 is TGTGCCAGCAGCGACGGCAGGGATGTTCGAGGTGAAGCTTTCTTT. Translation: CASSDGRDVRGEAFF. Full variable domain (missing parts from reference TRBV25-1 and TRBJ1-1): EADIYQTPRYLVIGTGKKITLECSQTMGHDKMYWYQQDPGMELHLIHYSYGVNSTEKGDLSSESTVSRIRTEHFPLTLESARPSHTSQYLCASSDGRDVRGEAFFGQGTRLTVV.

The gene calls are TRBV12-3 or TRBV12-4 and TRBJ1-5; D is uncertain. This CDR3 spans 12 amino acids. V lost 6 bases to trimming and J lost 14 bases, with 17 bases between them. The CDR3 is CASSPDGSYEHF. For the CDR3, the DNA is TGTGCCAGCAGCCCCGACGGGAGCTACGAGCATTTT.

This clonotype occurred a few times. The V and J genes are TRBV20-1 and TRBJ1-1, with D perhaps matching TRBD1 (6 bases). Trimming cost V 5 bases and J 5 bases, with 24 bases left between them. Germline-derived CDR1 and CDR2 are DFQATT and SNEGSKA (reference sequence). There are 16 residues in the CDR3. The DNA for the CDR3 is TGCAGTGCTTTTCGGGGGGGACACTCGGCAGATACTGAAGCTTTCTTT. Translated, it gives CSAFRGGHSADTEAFF.

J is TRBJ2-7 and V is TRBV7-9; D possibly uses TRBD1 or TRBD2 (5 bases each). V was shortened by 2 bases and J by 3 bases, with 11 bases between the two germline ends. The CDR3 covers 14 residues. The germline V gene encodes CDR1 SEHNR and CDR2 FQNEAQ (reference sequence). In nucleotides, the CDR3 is TGTGCCAGCAGCTTAAGGGGACCAGACTACGAGCAGTACTTC. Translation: CASSLRGPDYEQYF. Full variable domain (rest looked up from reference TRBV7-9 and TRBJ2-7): DTGVSQNPRHKITKRGQNVTFRCDPISEHNRLYWYRQTLGQGPEFLTYFQNEAQLEKSRLLSDRFSAERPKGSFSTLEIQRTEQGDSAMYLCASSLRGPDYEQYFGPGTRLTVT.

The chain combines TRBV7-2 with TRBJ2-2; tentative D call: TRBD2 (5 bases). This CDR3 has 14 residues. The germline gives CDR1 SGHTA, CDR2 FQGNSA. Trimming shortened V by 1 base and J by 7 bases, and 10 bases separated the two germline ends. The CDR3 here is CASSLELEHGELFF. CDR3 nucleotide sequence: TGTGCCAGCAGCTTAGAACTAGAGCACGGGGAGCTGTTTTTT.

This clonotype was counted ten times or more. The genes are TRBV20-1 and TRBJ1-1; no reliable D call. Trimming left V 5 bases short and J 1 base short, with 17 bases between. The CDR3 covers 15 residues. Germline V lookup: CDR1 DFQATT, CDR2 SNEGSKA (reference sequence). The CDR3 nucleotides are TGCAGTGCTGTGGTATGGAGAGTGACGAACACTGAAGCTTTCTTT. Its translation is CSAVVWRVTNTEAFF.

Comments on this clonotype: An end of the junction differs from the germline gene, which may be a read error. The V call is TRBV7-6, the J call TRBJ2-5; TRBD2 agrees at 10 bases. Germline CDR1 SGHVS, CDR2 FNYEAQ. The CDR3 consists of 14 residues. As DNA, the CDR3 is TGTGCCAGCAGCCTACTAGCGGGACCTCCGAAACACCACTTC. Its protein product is CASSLLAGPPKHHF.

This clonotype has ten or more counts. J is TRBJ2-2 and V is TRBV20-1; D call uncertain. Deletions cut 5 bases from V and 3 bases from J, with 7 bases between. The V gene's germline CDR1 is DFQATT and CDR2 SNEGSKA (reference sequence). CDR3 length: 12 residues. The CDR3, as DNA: TGCAGTGCTTATCGGGACACCGGGGAGCTGTTTTTT. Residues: CSAYRDTGELFF.

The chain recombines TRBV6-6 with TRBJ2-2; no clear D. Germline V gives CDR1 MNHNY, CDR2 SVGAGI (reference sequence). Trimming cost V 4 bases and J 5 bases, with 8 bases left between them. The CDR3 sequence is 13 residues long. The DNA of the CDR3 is TGTGCCAGCAGTTTTAGCCCGACCGGGGAGCTGTTTTTT. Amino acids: CASSFSPTGELFF.